A single sample is the source of the 6 T cell receptor beta chains below, sequenced in a study of Ad26.COV2.S vaccination and SARS-CoV-2 variants. The table came from immunoSEQ multiplex PCR; TCRdb's copy has only in-frame clones and leaves some out. The data show about 350,000 clones, approximately 90% seen once. Regarding treatment: around 19 received Ad26.COV2.S at low or high dose, single or two shots; roughly five received placebo; per-sample allocation not given. Repertoires come from day 63 after the first vaccine or placebo injection. The specimen comprised peripheral blood, sampled in a trial of Ad26.COV2.S vaccine versus placebo. These receptors were collected from a person aged 18-65 years who received the Ad26.COV2.S COVID-19 vaccine or a placebo.

The CDR3 DNA is TGTGCCAGCAGTTTACTGACAGGGTACAATCAGCCCCAGCATTTT. The encoded protein is CASSLLTGYNQPQHF. This sequence joins TRBV28 and TRBJ1-5; the match to TRBD1 covers 7 bases. CDR3 length: 15 amino acids. In germline, CDR1 is MDHEN, CDR2 SYDVKM. With 2 bases clipped from V and 3 bases from J, the junction kept 4 bases outside the gene matches.

V and J are TRBV5-6 and TRBJ2-2; D not resolved. The V and J ends lost 1 base and 4 bases respectively, with 8 bases between them. The length of the CDR3 is 14 residues. Germline loops: CDR1 SGHDT, CDR2 YYEEEE. CDR3 residues: CASSLNIFTGELFF. The CDR3 coding sequence is TGTGCCAGCAGCTTGAACATATTCACCGGGGAGCTGTTTTTT.

This chain connects TRBV5-1 to TRBJ2-1; maybe TRBD1 (5 bases). Germline CDR1 is SGHRS and CDR2 is YFSETQ. This CDR3 comprises 13 residues. The V end lost 0 bases, the J end lost 15 bases, and 16 bases lay between the germline ends. CDR3 amino acids: CASSLAQGYFAFF. CDR3 nucleotide sequence: TGCGCCAGCAGCTTGGCCCAGGGATATTTTGCGTTCTTC.

V is TRBV2 and J is TRBJ1-6; D not resolved. V lost 8 bases and J 8 bases, leaving 13 bases between the germline ends. CDR1 is SNHLY and CDR2 is FYNNEI in the germline V gene. The CDR3 contains 13 residues. Written as DNA, the CDR3 is TGTGCCAGCCGAGTAAACCAGGATTCACCCCTCCACTTT. As protein: CASRVNQDSPLHF.

The chain uses TRBV29-1 and TRBJ1-5, with D hard to call. Germline CDR1 and CDR2: SQVTM and ANQGSEA. The CDR3 has 12 amino acids. The V gene lost 6 bases and the J gene lost 0 bases, with 6 bases spanning the gap. The CDR3 region has the DNA TGCAGCGTGCGGGATAGCAATCAGCCCCAGCATTTT. Translated: CSVRDSNQPQHF.

The rearrangement joins TRBV28 to TRBJ1-5, with D hard to call. This CDR3 is built from 14 residues. Germline CDR1 reads MDHEN; CDR2 reads SYDVKM. Trimming removed 2 bases from V and 5 bases from J, with 10 bases in between. CDR3 in amino acids: CASSLLDGDQPQHF. The CDR3 DNA is TGTGCCAGCAGTTTACTGGACGGGGATCAGCCCCAGCATTTT.